The sequence of this TCR beta chain was determined in a study of shared clonotypes between healthy human individuals. This CDR3 is 14 amino acids long. Germline V gene sequence: CDR1 MNHNY, CDR2 SVGAGI (reference sequence). V gave up 5 bases and J gave up 5 bases; unmatched junction bases: 8. Assay: immunoSEQ multiplex PCR; the TCRdb copy retains only in-frame clones and omits some. Here the sample spans over a million clones, 97% to 99% being singletons. The sequence was obtained from a man aged 30-40 years in good health. The chain uses TRBV6-6 and TRBJ1-2, with 7 bases aligning to TRBD1. Sequencing was done on a sample of naive CD4+ T cells sorted from blood. Sample subset: CD45RA+ positively selected. The CDR3 region is CASSLPGQTYGYTF. The CDR3, as DNA: TGTGCCAGCAGTCTTCCGGGACAGACATATGGCTACACCTTC.